Presented here are 7 T cell receptor beta chains from one specimen sequenced in a study of T cells in localized non-small cell lung cancer. Clones were sequenced by immunoSEQ multiplex PCR, and TCRdb holds only the in-frame ones, with some missing. The sample lists under 35,000 clones, 88% occurring once. The material was peripheral blood mononuclear cells, obtained before any cancer treatment. The receptors stem from a woman aged 40 to 75 with stage III lung adenocarcinoma.

The chain recombines TRBV29-1 with TRBJ2-5; 9 nucleotides agree with TRBD1. Germline V gene lookup returns CDR1 SQVTM and CDR2 ANQGSEA. The CDR3 is made up of 13 amino acids. V trimming: 6 bases; J trimming: 5 bases; junction bases outside the gene matches: 7. CDR3 residues: CSVLDRGAETQYF. In DNA form, the CDR3 reads TGCAGCGTCCTGGACAGGGGTGCGGAGACCCAGTACTTC.

This chain uses TRBV5-1 with TRBJ1-5; 7 bases fit TRBD1. Germline loops: CDR1 SGHRS, CDR2 YFSETQ. J was trimmed by 1 base and V by 5 bases; bases with no gene match: 3. The CDR3 is 14 amino acids. The CDR3 region has the DNA TGCGCCAGCAGTCTACAGGGGAGCAATCAGCCCCAGCATTTT. This sequence encodes CASSLQGSNQPQHF.

V gene TRBV6-5 combines with J gene TRBJ2-5; 7 positions agree with TRBD2. Germline-derived CDR1 and CDR2 are MNHEY and SVGAGI. The CDR3 extends over 15 amino acids. V gave up 6 bases and J gave up 4 bases; unmatched junction bases: 11. This CDR3 reads CASRPGGTRRETQYF. CDR3 sequence (DNA): TGTGCCAGCAGGCCCGGGGGGACCCGGAGAGAGACCCAGTACTTC.

V and J are TRBV6-5 and TRBJ1-1, with TRBD1 as a possible D gene (5 bases). Germline V gives CDR1 MNHEY, CDR2 SVGAGI. This CDR3 is 16 amino acids long. V lost 4 bases, J lost 4 bases, and 19 bases lay in between. The CDR3 coding sequence is TGTGCCAGCAGTTCGCCACAATTAGGGGAGGCCACTGAAGCTTTCTTT. Translating it yields CASSSPQLGEATEAFF.

This sequence joins TRBV7-2 and TRBJ2-2; 7 nucleotides agree with TRBD1. The CDR3 spans 15 residues. Germline CDR1 reads SGHTA; CDR2 reads FQGNSA. V trimming: 0 bases; J trimming: 7 bases; junction bases outside the gene matches: 5. The CDR3 sequence: CASSLAGRGNGELFF. The CDR3, as DNA: TGTGCCAGCAGCTTAGCTGGCAGGGGGAACGGGGAGCTGTTTTTT.

V and J are TRBV7-9 and TRBJ2-7; the D is unclear. Germline CDR1 SEHNR, CDR2 FQNEAQ (reference sequence). Trimming stripped 4 bases from V and 2 bases from J, with 3 bases between. The CDR3 runs 11 residues. CDR3 region: CASSSPYEQYF. For the CDR3, the DNA is TGTGCCAGCAGCTCCCCCTACGAGCAGTACTTC.

The genes are TRBV10-1 and TRBJ2-1; 8 nucleotides align to TRBD1. The length of the CDR3 is 17 residues. Germline V CDR1 and CDR2: WNHNN, SYGVQD (reference sequence). The ends lost 2 bases at V and 7 bases at J; junction bases unmatched: 13. The CDR3 DNA reads as TGCGCCAGCAGTGAGAGGACAGGGCTAGAAATCGGGAATGAGCAGTTCTTC. Its protein product is CASSERTGLEIGNEQFF.